The 32 T cell receptor beta chains below come from one sample, sequenced in a study of blood T cells in healthy people across ages. Next came a second PCR, run for roughly 6 to 11 cycles, which used a sample-barcoded 5' primer along with a J-beta primer mix. In TCRdb, the 5' RACE reads were re-called with MiXCR into one record per CDR3 protein. The data show 1.4 million or so distinct CDR3 sequences, with roughly 43% seen just once and around 4% held by the top ten. The sample comprised blood. Receptors were obtained from a young woman in good health.

This clonotype has just a few counts. The CDR3 coding sequence is TGCAGCGTTGCAGGGATAGGGCTAAACACTGAAGCTTTCTTT. Its protein is CSVAGIGLNTEAFF. V is TRBV29-1 and J is TRBJ1-1, with D possibly matching TRBD1 (5 bases). The V gene lost 4 bases and the J gene lost 2 bases, with 14 bases spanning the gap. Germline-derived CDR1 and CDR2 are SQVTM and ANQGSEA. This CDR3 region has 14 residues.

This clonotype was recorded many times. This chain links TRBV7-2 with TRBJ2-5; D is unclear. The length of the CDR3 is 12 residues. Trimming took off 4 bases at V and 0 bases at J, with 3 bases between the two ends. The V gene's germline CDR1 is SGHTA and CDR2 FQGNSA. DNA for the CDR3: TGTGCCAGCAGCTCGTACCAAGAGACCCAGTACTTC. It translates to CASSSYQETQYF.

This clonotype was observed a handful of times. CDR3 in amino acids: CSVEGPLNEQFF. The CDR3 nucleotides read TGCAGCGTTGAAGGGCCGCTCAATGAGCAGTTCTTC. This chain links TRBV29-1 with TRBJ2-1, with D unresolved. The CDR3 sequence is 12 residues long. CDR1 is SQVTM and CDR2 is ANQGSEA in the germline V gene. V was clipped by 1 base and J by 6 bases, with 7 bases between them.

This clonotype was picked up one time. The V gene is TRBV7-3, the J gene TRBJ2-3, with D possibly being TRBD2 (5 bases). Trimming pared 6 bases from V and 0 bases from J, leaving 13 bases between. Germline lookup yields CDR1 SGHTA and CDR2 FQGTGA. This CDR3 region has 15 residues. CDR3 residues: CASSQAVTSTDTQYF. DNA of the CDR3: TGTGCCAGCAGTCAAGCGGTAACTAGCACAGATACGCAGTATTTT. Based on the CDR3 plus reference TRBV7-3 and TRBJ2-3, the full variable domain is GAGVSQTPSNKVTEKGKYVELRCDPISGHTALYWYRQSLGQGPEFLIYFQGTGAADDSGLPNDRFFAVRPEGSVSTLKIQRTERGDSAVYLCASSQAVTSTDTQYFGPGTRLTVL.

This clonotype was recorded a few times. The rearrangement joins TRBV4-1 to TRBJ1-2; D is possibly TRBD1 (5 bases). The germline V and J ends were trimmed by 2 bases and 1 base, with 11 bases remaining between them. CDR3 length: 15 amino acids. Per germline, CDR1 MGHRA and CDR2 YSYEKL. The CDR3 sequence is CASSQPTRGNYGYTF. In DNA, the CDR3 is TGCGCCAGCAGCCAACCAACGAGGGGTAACTATGGCTACACCTTC.

In regard to this clonotype: No DNA is shown, since the ends of the CDR3 on it are uncertain; the CDR3 is the one TCRdb lists. The chain links TRBV12-3 or TRBV12-4 to TRBJ2-3; the tabulated D call, TRBD2, remains unverified against the DNA. The CDR3 totals 15 residues, both ends included. The CDR3 here is CASSFGEGRTDTQYF.

The V and J genes are TRBV6-1 and TRBJ1-2; no clear D gene. V gave up 2 bases and J gave up 1 base, with 5 bases separating them. The V gene's germline CDR1 is MNHNS and CDR2 SASEGT. This CDR3 has 13 amino acids. The CDR3: CASSEMDNYGYTF. CDR3 DNA: TGTGCCAGCAGTGAAATGGATAACTATGGCTACACCTTC.

The J gene is TRBJ2-5, the V gene TRBV7-2; D tentatively reads TRBD1 or TRBD2 (5 bases each). The V end lost 1 base, the J end lost 11 bases, and 26 bases lay between the germline ends. Germline lookup yields CDR1 SGHTA and CDR2 FQGNSA. This CDR3 is built from 17 residues. The CDR3 region is CASSLVGAFSPYNEQYF. The CDR3 DNA reads as TGTGCCAGCAGCTTAGTCGGGGCCTTTTCTCCGTACAATGAGCAGTACTTC.

This clonotype occurred a few times. The V and J genes are TRBV6-6 and TRBJ2-1; D possibly uses TRBD1 or TRBD2 (5 bases each). Germline CDR1 reads MNHNY; CDR2 reads SVGAGI (reference sequence). This CDR3 has 15 residues. Trimming shortened V by 8 bases and J by 4 bases, and 18 bases separated the two germline ends. CDR3 amino acids: CASLLRGVPYNEQFF. CDR3 nucleotide sequence: TGTGCCAGCTTGCTGAGGGGCGTACCTTACAATGAGCAGTTCTTC.

The sample holds a few counts of this clonotype. This sequence joins TRBV7-6 and TRBJ2-7; D may be TRBD2 (6 bases). The V end was cut by 5 bases, the J end by 5 bases, with 19 bases between. Germline lookup yields CDR1 SGHVS and CDR2 FNYEAQ. The CDR3 has 15 amino acids. DNA for the CDR3: TGTGCCAGCAGCCGCGGGGCACGGGGATCCGACGAGCAGTACTTC. Amino acid sequence: CASSRGARGSDEQYF.

The rearrangement joins TRBV6-5 to TRBJ1-1; perhaps TRBD1 as D (6 bases). Germline values: CDR1 MNHEY, CDR2 SVGAGI. V lost 3 bases, J lost 10 bases, and 15 bases lay in between. This CDR3 is 13 amino acids long. The CDR3 sequence is CASSYTGGLAAFF. CDR3 DNA sequence: TGTGCCAGCAGTTATACGGGGGGGCTCGCAGCTTTCTTT.

The table lists this clonotype with a few counts. V usage is TRBV20-1 and J usage is TRBJ2-4; D possibly uses TRBD1 or TRBD2 (6 bases each). From germline, CDR1 is DFQATT and CDR2 SNEGSKA (reference sequence). Trimming took 3 bases from V and 8 from J, leaving 14 bases between them. This CDR3 contains 13 residues. The CDR3, as DNA: TGCAGTGCTAGTTTTTCGGGGGCGGACATTCAGTACTTC. Translating it yields CSASFSGADIQYF.

The chain has TRBV10-3 and TRBJ2-7; D is perhaps TRBD1 or TRBD2 (7 bases each). Germline lookup yields CDR1 ENHRY and CDR2 SYGVKD. The CDR3 has 13 amino acids. The V end was cut by 7 bases, the J end by 4 bases, with 14 bases between. CDR3 nucleotides: TGTGCCATCACTCGACAGGGAGGGTACGAGCAGTACTTC. Translation: CAITRQGGYEQYF.

This clonotype has a handful of counts. The V gene is TRBV28, the J gene TRBJ2-6; possibly TRBD2 for D (5 bases). V lost 2 bases and J 3 bases, leaving 8 bases between the germline ends. Germline CDR1 reads MDHEN; CDR2 reads SYDVKM. The CDR3 is 15 residues long. CDR3 protein: CASSLRGFGANVLTF. Written as DNA, the CDR3 is TGTGCCAGCAGTTTACGGGGATTTGGGGCCAACGTCCTGACTTTC. Drawing the rest from reference TRBV28 and TRBJ2-6, the complete variable domain is DVKVTQSSRYLVKRTGEKVFLECVQDMDHENMFWYRQDPGLGLRLIYFSYDVKMKEKGDIPEGYSVSREKKERFSLILESASTNQTSMYLCASSLRGFGANVLTFGAGSRLTVL.

The rearrangement uses TRBV4-1 and TRBJ2-4, with D uncertain. The J call could be wrong; TRBJ2-7 is a better fit for the DNA end. This CDR3 spans 14 amino acids. In germline, CDR1 is MGHRA, CDR2 YSYEKL. CDR3 in amino acids: CASSQESMTYEQYF. The CDR3, as DNA: TGCGCCAGCAGCCAAGAGAGTATGACCTACGAGCAGTACTTC.

A few counts support this clonotype. The gene calls are TRBV20-1 and TRBJ2-5; D ambiguous. TRBJ2-7 matches the DNA end more closely, so the J call is doubtful. The CDR3 covers 10 residues. Germline CDR1 reads DFQATT; CDR2 reads SNEGSKA (reference sequence). The CDR3 sequence is CSASGPEQYF. The DNA for the CDR3 is TGCAGTGCTAGCGGTCCCGAGCAGTACTTC.

The V and J genes are TRBV29-1 and TRBJ2-1; TRBD2 aligns across 16 bases. V dropped 3 bases and J dropped 9; count of bases not matched to a gene: 8. The length of the CDR3 is 16 residues. The germline V gene has CDR1 SQVTM and CDR2 ANQGSEA. The CDR3 sequence is CSVDYIGTSGRGEQFF. In DNA form, the CDR3 reads TGCAGCGTTGACTACATCGGGACTAGCGGGAGGGGTGAGCAGTTCTTC.

A single count supports this clonotype. The chain uses TRBV27 and TRBJ2-7; TRBD1 aligns across 7 bases. Germline V gene data show CDR1 as MNHEY and CDR2 as SMNVEV (reference sequence). CDR3 length: 14 amino acids. The V segment lost 5 bases and the J segment 3 bases; nucleotides outside the gene matches: 7. CDR3 sequence reads: CASSVQGQLYEQYF. CDR3 in DNA: TGTGCCAGCAGTGTACAGGGACAGCTCTACGAGCAGTACTTC.

The gene calls are TRBV6-6 and TRBJ1-4, with no clear D. This CDR3 has 15 amino acids. The ends were cut back, 2 bases at V and 5 bases at J, with 12 bases in the middle. The germline V gene encodes CDR1 MNHNY and CDR2 SVGAGI (reference sequence). CDR3 sequence: CASSYGGTRNEKLFF. The CDR3, as DNA: TGTGCCAGCAGTTACGGCGGTACACGAAATGAAAAACTGTTTTTT.

A remark on this clonotype: This may stem from a read error, because a much larger clone lies one nucleotide away. The rearrangement joins TRBV27 to TRBJ2-5, with 7 bases lining up with TRBD1. The end of the DNA aligns better with TRBJ2-7, so the J call may be wrong. The CDR3 has 12 residues. The germline V gene has CDR1 MNHEY and CDR2 SMNVEV (reference sequence). CDR3 in amino acids: CASRAYRGEQYF. The CDR3 DNA follows: TGTGCCAGCAGAGCCTACAGGGGCGAGCAGTACTTC.

About this clonotype: One end of the junction varies from germline; a read error may be responsible. The chain couples TRBV15 to TRBJ2-3; 8 nucleotides match TRBD2. Germline CDR1 LNHNV, CDR2 YYDKDF (reference sequence). The CDR3 loop spans 15 amino acids. The CDR3 here is CAASPTPAGADTQYF. The CDR3 DNA reads TGTGCCGCCAGCCCGACACCAGCGGGAGCAGATACGCAGTATTTT.

The table lists this clonotype with a few counts. The CDR3 nucleotides are TGCGCCAGCAGCCAAGAGGACCGGAGGTCCACCCTCCACTTT. Encoded protein: CASSQEDRRSTLHF. J is TRBJ1-6 and V is TRBV4-3; D not resolved. Trimming cost V 0 bases and J 14 bases, with 14 bases left between them. Looked up from germline, CDR1 is LGHNA and CDR2 is YSLEER. The CDR3 is 14 amino acids.

The chain joins TRBV20-1 to TRBJ2-1; D is unclear. The CDR3 totals 12 residues. Germline V gene lookup returns CDR1 DFQATT and CDR2 SNEGSKA (reference sequence). The germline V and J ends were trimmed by 3 bases and 5 bases, with 8 bases remaining between them. The DNA for the CDR3 is TGCAGTGCTAGCCCTCTTAACAATGAGCAGTTCTTC. Its translation is CSASPLNNEQFF.

This clonotype was seen only a few times. A much bigger clone sits one base away, suggesting this may be a read error. The rearrangement uses TRBV12-3 or TRBV12-4 and TRBJ2-3; 8 nucleotides match TRBD2. The V segment lost 4 bases and the J segment 2 bases; nucleotides outside the gene matches: 8. This CDR3 is 16 amino acids long. The CDR3 DNA sequence: TGTGCCAGCAGTTACCACGGGGGGGCAGTCACAGATACGCAGTATTTT. As protein: CASSYHGGAVTDTQYF.

V and J are TRBV7-2 and TRBJ1-5, with a tentative D call TRBD1 (5 bases). CDR1 and CDR2 from the germline V gene are SGHTA and FQGNSA. The CDR3 consists of 13 residues. Trimming removed 3 bases at V and 5 bases at J, with 8 bases between. The chain's CDR3 is CASSFDRYQPQHF. CDR3 in DNA: TGTGCCAGCAGCTTCGACAGATATCAGCCCCAGCATTTT.

This clonotype was picked up a small number of times. The V gene is TRBV29-1, the J gene TRBJ2-7; D is ambiguous. Trimming cost V 6 bases and J 2 bases, with 11 bases left between them. The germline gives CDR1 SQVTM, CDR2 ANQGSEA. The CDR3 contains 12 residues. The CDR3 bases are TGCAGCGTGGCGGTCGCGGCCTACGAGCAGTACTTC. Its translation is CSVAVAAYEQYF.

This clonotype has more than one count but fewer than ten. CDR3 DNA: TGTGCCAGCAGTTACGATGGACTCAGCTCCGAGCAGTACTTC. It codes for CASSYDGLSSEQYF. The chain recombines TRBV6-2 or TRBV6-3 with TRBJ2-7; TRBD2 is a possible D gene (5 bases). V was cut by 2 bases and J by 6 bases, with 14 bases left in between. This CDR3 comprises 14 residues. Per the germline V gene, CDR1 is MNHEY and CDR2 is SVGEGT.

As concerns this clonotype: Mismatch with germline at one junction end may stem from a read error. This sequence joins TRBV20-1 and TRBJ2-3, with D unclear. This CDR3 has 14 residues. The germline gives CDR1 DFQATT, CDR2 SNEGSKA (reference sequence). CDR3 in amino acids: CSARAPMGTDTRYF. DNA for the CDR3: TGCAGTGCTAGAGCCCCTATGGGCACAGATACGCGGTATTTT.

This clonotype showed up just a few times. The chain carries TRBV6-1 and TRBJ2-2, with TRBD2 identical over 9 bases. Germline V lookup: CDR1 MNHNS, CDR2 SASEGT. The CDR3 has 15 amino acids. Trimming took 2 bases from V and 6 from J; bases not matched to a gene: 4. The DNA for the CDR3 is TGTGCCAGCAGTGAACTAGCGGGAACGCCCGGGGAGCTGTTTTTT. This codes for CASSELAGTPGELFF.

V and J are TRBV6-6 and TRBJ2-2; D may be TRBD1 or TRBD2 (7 bases each). This CDR3 spans 17 amino acids. Germline lookup yields CDR1 MNHNY and CDR2 SVGAGI (reference sequence). V shed 2 bases and J shed 7 bases, with 20 bases lying between them. CDR3 sequence reads: CASSYLPIPGGGGELFF. The CDR3 DNA is TGTGCCAGCAGTTACCTCCCGATCCCAGGGGGGGGCGGGGAGCTGTTTTTT.

This clonotype was seen a few times. The V and J genes are TRBV7-8 and TRBJ2-2; D remains ambiguous. The CDR3 totals 16 residues. Trimming stripped 0 bases from V and 4 bases from J, with 12 bases between. Germline V gene sequence: CDR1 SGHVS, CDR2 FQNEAQ. The CDR3 sequence is CASSLAVAALTGELFF. The CDR3 nucleotides read TGTGCCAGCAGCTTAGCGGTGGCAGCGCTCACCGGGGAGCTGTTTTTT.

The chain carries TRBV4-3 and TRBJ1-5, with D unresolved. With 1 base removed from V and 7 bases from J, the gap between germline ends came to 11 bases. CDR3 length: 14 residues. Per the germline V gene, CDR1 is LGHNA and CDR2 is YSLEER. The CDR3 nucleotides are TGCGCCAGCAGCCAAGGTCTTCTGGGACAGCCCCAGCATTTT. Translation: CASSQGLLGQPQHF.